Each of the 3 T cell receptor beta chains below was sequenced from the same sample in a study of blood T cells in healthy people across ages (dated by TCRdb to 2014 to 2015). The library was built by means of 5' RACE. The reads were generated on an Illumina HiSeq 2500. A second PCR of about 6 to 11 cycles was performed with a sample-barcoded 5' primer and a J-beta primer mix. In TCRdb, the public reads were trimmed at Q25 with fastp and aligned with MiXCR, with productive beta chains retained. CDR3 protein duplicates are merged, each entry listing the most common genes and DNA. Present in this sample are over 550,000 distinct CDR3 sequences, around 31% of which were seen just once. The ten largest account for around a sixth of the sample. The sequenced sample consisted of blood. These receptors were taken from a woman older than 75 in good health.

The V and J genes are TRBV30 and TRBJ1-4; D not resolved. Germline V gives CDR1 GTSNPN, CDR2 SVGIG (reference sequence). Deletions cut 5 bases from V and 0 bases from J, with 7 bases between. The CDR3 runs 13 residues. Here the CDR3 DNA reads TGTGCCTGGCAATCTTCAACTAATGAAAAACTGTTTTTT. It translates to CAWQSSTNEKLFF.

This clonotype occurred many times. This rearrangement joins TRBV15 to TRBJ1-2; no firm D call. The germline V and J ends were trimmed by 0 bases and 2 bases, with 13 bases remaining between them. This CDR3 is 16 amino acids long. The V gene's germline CDR1 is LNHNV and CDR2 YYDKDF (reference sequence). CDR3 residues: CATSRDRAGSNYGYTF. CDR3 sequence (DNA): TGTGCCACCAGCAGAGATAGGGCAGGATCGAACTATGGCTACACCTTC.

This clonotype was seen once. The V gene is TRBV27, the J gene TRBJ1-1; no clear D gene. CDR1 is MNHEY and CDR2 is SMNVEV in the germline V gene (reference sequence). Trimming shortened V by 6 bases and J by 4 bases, and 15 bases separated the two germline ends. CDR3 length: 14 residues. CDR3 in amino acids: CASRSETWSTEAFF. For the CDR3, the DNA is TGTGCCAGCAGGTCTGAGACCTGGAGCACTGAAGCTTTCTTT.